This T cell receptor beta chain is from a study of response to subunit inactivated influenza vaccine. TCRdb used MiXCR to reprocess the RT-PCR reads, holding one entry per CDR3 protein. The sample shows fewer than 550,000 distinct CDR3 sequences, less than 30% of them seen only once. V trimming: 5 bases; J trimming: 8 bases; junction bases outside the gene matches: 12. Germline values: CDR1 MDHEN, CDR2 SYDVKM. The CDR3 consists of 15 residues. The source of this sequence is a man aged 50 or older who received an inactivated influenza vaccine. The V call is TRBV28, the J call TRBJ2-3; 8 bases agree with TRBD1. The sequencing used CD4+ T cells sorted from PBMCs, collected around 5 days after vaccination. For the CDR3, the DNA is TGTGCCAGCAGTCCGGACAGGGTCCTAGTCCGTACGCAGTATTTT. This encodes CASSPDRVLVRTQYF.